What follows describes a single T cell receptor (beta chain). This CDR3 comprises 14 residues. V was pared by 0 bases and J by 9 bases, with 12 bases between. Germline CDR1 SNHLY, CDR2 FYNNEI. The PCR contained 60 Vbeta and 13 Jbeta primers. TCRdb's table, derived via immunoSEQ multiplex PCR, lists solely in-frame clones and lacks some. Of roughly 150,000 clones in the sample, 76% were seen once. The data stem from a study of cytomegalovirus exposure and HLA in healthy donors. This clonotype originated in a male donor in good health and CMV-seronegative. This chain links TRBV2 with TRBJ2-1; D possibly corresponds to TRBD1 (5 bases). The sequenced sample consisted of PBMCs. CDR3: CASSEALPRGEQFF. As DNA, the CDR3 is TGTGCCAGCAGTGAAGCCCTACCAAGGGGTGAGCAGTTCTTC.